This T cell receptor beta chain appears in the sequencing data of a study of cytomegalovirus exposure and HLA in healthy donors. PCR employed 60 Vbeta and 13 Jbeta primers. Profiling relied on immunoSEQ multiplex PCR, and the TCRdb table lists in-frame clones only, not all of them. Among roughly 130,000 clones listed, more than 55% were seen once. CDR1 and CDR2 (germline): MGHDK, SYGVNS. V lost 5 bases to trimming and J lost 0 bases, with 16 bases between them. The CDR3 is 17 residues long. Sample: PBMCs. This TCR was recovered from a man aged 18 to 30 in good health and CMV-seronegative. The V call is TRBV25-1, the J call TRBJ2-2; a possible D gene is TRBD1 (6 bases). CDR3 sequence (DNA): TGTGCCAGCAGTAAACTAGGGGGTCTCCCGAACACCGGGGAGCTGTTTTTT. It is translated as CASSKLGGLPNTGELFF. Supplemented by reference TRBV25-1 and TRBJ2-2, the full variable domain reads EADIYQTPRYLVIGTGKKITLECSQTMGHDKMYWYQQDPGMELHLIHYSYGVNSTEKGDLSSESTVSRIRTEHFPLTLESARPSHTSQYLCASSKLGGLPNTGELFFGEGSRLTVL.